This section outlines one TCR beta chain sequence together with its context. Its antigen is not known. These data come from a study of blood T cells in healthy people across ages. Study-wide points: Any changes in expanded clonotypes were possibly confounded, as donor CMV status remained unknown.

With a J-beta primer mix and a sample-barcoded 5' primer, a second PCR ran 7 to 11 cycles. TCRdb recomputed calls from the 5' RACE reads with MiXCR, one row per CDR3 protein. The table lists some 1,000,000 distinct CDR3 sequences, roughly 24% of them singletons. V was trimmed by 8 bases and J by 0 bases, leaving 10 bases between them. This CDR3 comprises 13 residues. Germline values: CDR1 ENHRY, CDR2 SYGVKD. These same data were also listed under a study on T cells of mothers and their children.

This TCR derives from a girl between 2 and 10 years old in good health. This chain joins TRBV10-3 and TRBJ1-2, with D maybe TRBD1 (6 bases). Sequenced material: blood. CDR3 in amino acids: CAIADSTNYGYTF. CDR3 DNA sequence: TGTGCCATCGCGGACAGCACTAACTATGGCTACACCTTC.